Each of the 10 T cell receptor beta chains below was sequenced from the same sample in a study of cytomegalovirus exposure and HLA in healthy donors (dated 2017 in TCRdb). The protocol used for the library was the immunoSEQ multiplex PCR assay. The multiplex PCR relied on a mix of 60 forward primers for TCR Vbeta segments and 13 reverse primers for TCR Jbeta segments. Drawn from immuneACCESS, this table holds only the in-frame rearrangements with V and J called that TCRdb kept. Clones are partly lost; checked studies trace under half to an unresolved V gene and leave the rest unexplained. Recorded for this sample are about 110,000 clones; around 77% of them occurred a single time. The ten largest clones take up 4.2% of the sample. The material sequenced was PBMCs. The receptors originated from a male donor in good health and CMV-seronegative.

This chain uses TRBV4-2 with TRBJ2-7; 9 nucleotides match TRBD2. Germline V lookup: CDR1 LGHNA, CDR2 YNFKEQ. V was pared by 0 bases and J by 2 bases, with 5 bases of the junction left unmatched. This CDR3 is 16 amino acids long. CDR3 sequence (DNA): TGTGCCAGCAGCCAAGACACCCTAGCGGGACCCTACGAGCAGTACTTC. Translation: CASSQDTLAGPYEQYF.

CDR3 loop: CASSQGLLAGGPSYNEQFF. The CDR3 DNA is TGCGCCAGCAGCCAAGGTTTACTAGCGGGAGGGCCCTCCTACAATGAGCAGTTCTTC. The genes are TRBV4-1 and TRBJ2-1, with TRBD2 identical over 13 bases. Looked up from germline, CDR1 is MGHRA and CDR2 is YSYEKL. The V gene end was trimmed by 1 base and the J gene end by 0 bases; junction bases not matched to a gene: 6. The CDR3 sequence is 19 residues long.

The chain is built from TRBV9 and TRBJ2-3; D gene uncertain. The CDR3 length is 14 residues. V was pared by 3 bases and J by 6 bases, with 14 bases between. Germline CDR1 is SGDLS and CDR2 is YYNGEE. This CDR3 reads CASSALSSWDTQYF. The CDR3, as DNA: TGTGCCAGCAGCGCCCTCTCTAGTTGGGATACGCAGTATTTT.

The chain uses TRBV2 and TRBJ2-7, with a possible D match to TRBD1 (6 bases). This CDR3 is 14 amino acids long. V lost 8 bases, J lost 2 bases, and 16 bases lay in between. Germline CDR1 reads SNHLY; CDR2 reads FYNNEI. The CDR3 coding sequence is TGTGCCAGCGCAGGGGCCAGTACTCCCTACGAGCAGTACTTC. Its translation: CASAGASTPYEQYF.

V gene TRBV5-4 combines with J gene TRBJ2-2, with 7 bases matching TRBD1. This CDR3 region has 16 residues. The V gene end was trimmed by 4 bases and the J gene end by 2 bases; junction bases not matched to a gene: 8. Germline CDR1 is SGHNT and CDR2 is YYREEE (reference sequence). The DNA for the CDR3 is TGTGCCAGCAGCGCCCGGGACAGCTATAACACCGGGGAGCTGTTTTTT. This encodes CASSARDSYNTGELFF.

This chain joins TRBV25-1 and TRBJ2-1, with 10 nucleotides matching TRBD1. The CDR3 is 15 amino acids. Germline V lookup: CDR1 MGHDK, CDR2 SYGVNS. V lost 7 bases, J lost 6 bases, and 9 bases stayed unmatched. For the CDR3, the DNA is TGTGCCAGCACGCCCTACGACAGGGGGCTCAATGAGCAGTTCTTC. It translates to CASTPYDRGLNEQFF. Filled out from reference TRBV25-1 and TRBJ2-1, the complete variable domain reads EADIYQTPRYLVIGTGKKITLECSQTMGHDKMYWYQQDPGMELHLIHYSYGVNSTEKGDLSSESTVSRIRTEHFPLTLESARPSHTSQYLCASTPYDRGLNEQFFGPGTRLTVL.

This chain uses TRBV30 with TRBJ2-7; no firm D call. CDR1 and CDR2 from the germline V gene are GTSNPN and SVGIG (reference sequence). V lost 4 bases, J lost 2 bases, and 12 bases lay in between. CDR3 length equals 13 residues. The CDR3, as DNA: TGTGCCTGGAACGGAGTCGGAACCTACGAGCAGTACTTC. Amino acids: CAWNGVGTYEQYF.

CDR3 protein: CASSPTIGGGNQPQHF. The CDR3 nucleotides read TGTGCCAGCAGCCCAACTATCGGAGGGGGCAATCAGCCCCAGCATTTT. This chain joins TRBV7-9 and TRBJ1-5, with TRBD1 as a possible D gene (5 bases). Germline values: CDR1 SEHNR, CDR2 FQNEAQ (reference sequence). CDR3 length: 16 amino acids. The V end was cut by 5 bases, the J end by 2 bases, with 16 bases between.

The chain couples TRBV10-1 to TRBJ1-1, with TRBD1 as a possible D gene (5 bases). CDR3 size: 15 residues. Germline CDR1 and CDR2: WNHNN and SYGVQD (reference sequence). V gave up 1 base and J gave up 1 base, with 10 bases separating them. The CDR3 sequence: CASSEYTGSNTEAFF. The CDR3 nucleotides are TGCGCCAGCAGTGAGTATACAGGATCGAACACTGAAGCTTTCTTT.

This clone has more than one count but fewer than ten. The chain recombines TRBV6-1 with TRBJ1-1, with 8 bases that match TRBD1. Looked up from germline, CDR1 is MNHNS and CDR2 is SASEGT. Trimming cost V 6 bases and J 5 bases; bases outside gene matches: 8. The CDR3 is 14 amino acids. The DNA of the CDR3 is TGTGCCAGCAGCCAACAGGGGGTGTTGACTGAAGCTTTCTTT. Protein: CASSQQGVLTEAFF.